Shown below are 18 T cell receptor beta chains from a single sample sequenced in a study of T cell repertoires in cytomegalovirus infection (dated by TCRdb to the late 2010s). These receptors have no known antigen. The treatment or condition tag for this specimen amounts to: in vitro stimulation with specific CMV peptide epitopes to enrich CMV-specific T cells. The sequencing machine was an Illumina HiSeq 1500. Using fastp trimming at Q25 and MiXCR clonotype assembly, TCRdb reanalyzed the public sequencing data and kept in-frame beta chains. CDR3 protein duplicates are merged, each entry listing the most common genes and DNA. The sample table shows hundreds of thousands of distinct CDR3 sequences, and 30% to 40% are seen once. 17% of the sample lies in the top ten. Source: cultured PBMCs, taken from culture after CMV antigen stimulation. The receptor set was obtained from a human donor in good health (CMV status not recorded). Some clones in this sample may be carry-over from other donors' samples.

This chain links TRBV30 with TRBJ2-1; D gene unclear. CDR3 length: 14 residues. Trimming took 2 bases from V and 10 from J, leaving 18 bases between them. Germline CDR1 GTSNPN, CDR2 SVGIG (reference sequence). The CDR3 nucleotides are TGTGCCTGGAGTACTGGTTTTCCCCTTGGGGAGCAGTTCTTC. Its protein product is CAWSTGFPLGEQFF. Full variable domain (missing parts from reference TRBV30 and TRBJ2-1): SQTIHQWPATLVQPVGSPLSLECTVEGTSNPNLYWYRQAAGRGLQLLFYSVGIGQISSEVPQNLSASRPQDRQFILSSKKLLLSDSGFYLCAWSTGFPLGEQFFGPGTRLTVL.

The J gene is TRBJ2-3, the V gene TRBV2; unclear D gene. Germline V lookup: CDR1 SNHLY, CDR2 FYNNEI. With 6 bases removed from V and 6 bases from J, the gap between germline ends came to 10 bases. The CDR3 extends over 12 amino acids. CDR3 in DNA: TGTGCCAGCAGGGCCTGGACCGATACGCAGTATTTT. Translated: CASRAWTDTQYF.

The rearrangement uses TRBV5-4 and TRBJ2-5, with TRBD1 matching 8 bases. Per germline, CDR1 SGHNT and CDR2 YYREEE (reference sequence). V shed 5 bases and J 2 bases; nucleotides not matched to a gene: 5. The CDR3 extends over 14 amino acids. CDR3 residues: CASRAQGAQETQYF. The CDR3 coding sequence is TGTGCCAGCAGGGCCCAGGGGGCTCAAGAGACCCAGTACTTC.

This clonotype was detected once. The rearrangement uses TRBV6-8 and TRBJ1-1; 9 bases agree with TRBD1. The V gene's germline CDR1 is MNHGY and CDR2 SAAAGT. With 6 bases clipped from V and 10 bases from J, the junction kept 12 bases outside the gene matches. The CDR3 length is 14 residues. The CDR3 is CASRGQGSGEAAFF. CDR3 coding DNA: TGTGCCAGCAGGGGACAGGGATCGGGGGAGGCAGCTTTCTTT.

The chain recombines TRBV7-6 with TRBJ2-3; D is ambiguous. The V end was cut by 2 bases, the J end by 4 bases, with 7 bases between. This CDR3 spans 13 amino acids. In germline, CDR1 is SGHVS, CDR2 FNYEAQ. CDR3 in amino acids: CASSLWASDTQYF. The CDR3 DNA sequence: TGTGCCAGCAGCTTATGGGCCTCAGATACGCAGTATTTT.

The CDR3 coding sequence is TGTGCCAGCAGCCCCGGACTAGATTCCCAAGAGACCCAGTACTTC. This translates into CASSPGLDSQETQYF. This chain joins TRBV7-2 and TRBJ2-5; 7 bases map to TRBD2. CDR3 length: 15 amino acids. CDR1 SGHTA and CDR2 FQGNSA come from the germline V gene. After removal of 5 bases from V and 1 base from J, the junction contained 7 bases not matched to a gene. The entire variable domain, with the rest obtained from reference TRBV7-2 and TRBJ2-5, is as follows: GAGVSQSPSNKVTEKGKDVELRCDPISGHTALYWYRQSLGQGLEFLIYFQGNSAPDKSGLPSDRFSAERTGGSVSTLTIQRTQQEDSAVYLCASSPGLDSQETQYFGPGTRLLVL.

This clonotype was seen ten or more times. The J gene is TRBJ2-1, the V gene TRBV7-2; 12 bases match TRBD2. Germline V gene data show CDR1 as SGHTA and CDR2 as FQGNSA. CDR3 length equals 14 residues. The trim removed 4 bases at V and 8 bases at J, leaving 3 bases unmatched. CDR3 amino acids: CASSSASGRDEQFF. The CDR3 DNA reads as TGTGCCAGCAGCTCAGCTAGCGGGAGGGATGAGCAGTTCTTC.

The chain is built from TRBV7-9 and TRBJ2-5, with 10 bases aligning to TRBD2. Trimming cost V 5 bases and J 5 bases; bases outside gene matches: 14. The CDR3 is 17 amino acids. Germline V lookup: CDR1 SEHNR, CDR2 FQNEAQ (reference sequence). CDR3 nucleotides: TGTGCCAGCAGCCCAAGAACTTCTAGCGGGAGTACTGAGACCCAGTACTTC. As protein: CASSPRTSSGSTETQYF.

The chain carries TRBV7-9 and TRBJ2-7; 7 bases map to TRBD2. From germline, CDR1 is SEHNR and CDR2 FQNEAQ (reference sequence). This CDR3 is built from 14 residues. The V gene end was trimmed by 0 bases and the J gene end by 6 bases; junction bases not matched to a gene: 5. CDR3 DNA sequence: TGTGCCAGCAGCTTAGCGGGGGGGTTCAGCGAGCAGTACTTC. The encoded protein is CASSLAGGFSEQYF.

This clonotype was seen a few times. The chain couples TRBV3-1 to TRBJ1-5, with TRBD1 matching over 7 bases. The J segment lost 5 bases and the V segment lost 4 bases, leaving 8 bases of the junction unmatched. Germline-derived CDR1 and CDR2 are LGHDT and YNNKEL (reference sequence). The CDR3 length is 15 residues. The CDR3 nucleotides are TGTGCCAGCAGCCCCACCAGGGGGGAGGATCAGCCCCAGCATTTT. Amino acids: CASSPTRGEDQPQHF.

CDR3 sequence (DNA): TGTGCCAGCAGCCTTGGGACTAGCGGGAAAGCAGATACGCAGTATTTT. The encoded protein is CASSLGTSGKADTQYF. The genes are TRBV7-6 and TRBJ2-3; TRBD2 agrees at 13 bases. Germline CDR1 and CDR2: SGHVS and FNYEAQ. This CDR3 is 16 amino acids long. V lost 5 bases and J lost 4; bases outside the gene matches: 6.

This clonotype was found many times. The V gene is TRBV20-1, the J gene TRBJ2-7; TRBD2 agrees at 8 bases. The ends lost 3 bases at V and 3 bases at J; junction bases unmatched: 7. CDR1 and CDR2 from the germline V gene are DFQATT and SNEGSKA (reference sequence). This CDR3 region has 14 residues. The CDR3 DNA reads TGCAGTGCTAGGTCCTTCAGCGGGAGCTACGAGCAGTACTTC. Translating it yields CSARSFSGSYEQYF.

This CDR3 reads CASSSFSGRYTDTQYF. The CDR3 coding sequence is TGTGCCAGCAGTTCCTTTAGCGGGAGATATACAGATACGCAGTATTTT. The chain links TRBV6-2 or TRBV6-3 to TRBJ2-3; 9 positions agree with TRBD2. This CDR3 region has 16 residues. The V gene's germline CDR1 is MNHEY and CDR2 SVGEGT. Unmatched junction bases numbered 8, after V lost 4 bases and J lost 3 bases.

This CDR3 is CASSLTGTSRSDEQFF. The CDR3 coding sequence is TGTGCCAGCAGCTTAACGGGGACTAGCAGGTCCGATGAGCAGTTCTTC. The chain joins TRBV7-3 to TRBJ2-1; 9 nucleotides line up with TRBD2. The V and J ends lost 0 bases and 8 bases, in that order; junction bases with no gene match: 8. CDR1 SGHTA and CDR2 FQGTGA come from the germline V gene. The CDR3 is made up of 16 amino acids.

This chain links TRBV7-9 with TRBJ2-5, with TRBD2 identical over 11 bases. Losses at the gene ends were 6 bases for V and 1 base for J; bases not matched to a gene: 4. CDR1 and CDR2 from the germline V gene are SEHNR and FQNEAQ (reference sequence). The CDR3 totals 15 residues. DNA for the CDR3: TGTGCCAGCAGACTAGCGGGAGCCTCCCAAGAGACCCAGTACTTC. Translation gives CASRLAGASQETQYF.

V and J are TRBV4-1 and TRBJ2-1, with 9 positions matching TRBD2. CDR1 is MGHRA and CDR2 is YSYEKL in the germline V gene. V was pared by 1 base and J by 10 bases, with 8 bases of the junction left unmatched. This CDR3 comprises 15 residues. The CDR3 region is CASSQAILAGTEQFF. DNA for the CDR3: TGCGCCAGCAGCCAAGCCATCCTAGCGGGAACCGAGCAGTTCTTC.

In its sample, this clonotype was seen a few times. The chain carries TRBV19 and TRBJ1-5; TRBD1 agrees at 7 bases. This CDR3 region has 15 residues. V gave up 4 bases and J gave up 7 bases; unmatched junction bases: 10. Germline loops: CDR1 LNHDA, CDR2 SQIVND (reference sequence). DNA of the CDR3: TGTGCCAGTAGTAGTCAGAAGGGGGCAGGACAGCCCCAGCATTTT. Translating it yields CASSSQKGAGQPQHF.

This chain joins TRBV29-1 and TRBJ2-7; 7 bases line up with TRBD1. V lost 7 bases to trimming and J lost 2 bases; unmatched junction nucleotides: 20. The CDR3 is 17 amino acids. Germline CDR1 is SQVTM and CDR2 is ANQGSEA. The CDR3, as DNA: TGCAGCGCCCAGAAGACAGGGACGGCCCTTTCCCCCTACGAGCAGTACGTC. The encoded protein is CSAQKTGTALSPYEQYV.